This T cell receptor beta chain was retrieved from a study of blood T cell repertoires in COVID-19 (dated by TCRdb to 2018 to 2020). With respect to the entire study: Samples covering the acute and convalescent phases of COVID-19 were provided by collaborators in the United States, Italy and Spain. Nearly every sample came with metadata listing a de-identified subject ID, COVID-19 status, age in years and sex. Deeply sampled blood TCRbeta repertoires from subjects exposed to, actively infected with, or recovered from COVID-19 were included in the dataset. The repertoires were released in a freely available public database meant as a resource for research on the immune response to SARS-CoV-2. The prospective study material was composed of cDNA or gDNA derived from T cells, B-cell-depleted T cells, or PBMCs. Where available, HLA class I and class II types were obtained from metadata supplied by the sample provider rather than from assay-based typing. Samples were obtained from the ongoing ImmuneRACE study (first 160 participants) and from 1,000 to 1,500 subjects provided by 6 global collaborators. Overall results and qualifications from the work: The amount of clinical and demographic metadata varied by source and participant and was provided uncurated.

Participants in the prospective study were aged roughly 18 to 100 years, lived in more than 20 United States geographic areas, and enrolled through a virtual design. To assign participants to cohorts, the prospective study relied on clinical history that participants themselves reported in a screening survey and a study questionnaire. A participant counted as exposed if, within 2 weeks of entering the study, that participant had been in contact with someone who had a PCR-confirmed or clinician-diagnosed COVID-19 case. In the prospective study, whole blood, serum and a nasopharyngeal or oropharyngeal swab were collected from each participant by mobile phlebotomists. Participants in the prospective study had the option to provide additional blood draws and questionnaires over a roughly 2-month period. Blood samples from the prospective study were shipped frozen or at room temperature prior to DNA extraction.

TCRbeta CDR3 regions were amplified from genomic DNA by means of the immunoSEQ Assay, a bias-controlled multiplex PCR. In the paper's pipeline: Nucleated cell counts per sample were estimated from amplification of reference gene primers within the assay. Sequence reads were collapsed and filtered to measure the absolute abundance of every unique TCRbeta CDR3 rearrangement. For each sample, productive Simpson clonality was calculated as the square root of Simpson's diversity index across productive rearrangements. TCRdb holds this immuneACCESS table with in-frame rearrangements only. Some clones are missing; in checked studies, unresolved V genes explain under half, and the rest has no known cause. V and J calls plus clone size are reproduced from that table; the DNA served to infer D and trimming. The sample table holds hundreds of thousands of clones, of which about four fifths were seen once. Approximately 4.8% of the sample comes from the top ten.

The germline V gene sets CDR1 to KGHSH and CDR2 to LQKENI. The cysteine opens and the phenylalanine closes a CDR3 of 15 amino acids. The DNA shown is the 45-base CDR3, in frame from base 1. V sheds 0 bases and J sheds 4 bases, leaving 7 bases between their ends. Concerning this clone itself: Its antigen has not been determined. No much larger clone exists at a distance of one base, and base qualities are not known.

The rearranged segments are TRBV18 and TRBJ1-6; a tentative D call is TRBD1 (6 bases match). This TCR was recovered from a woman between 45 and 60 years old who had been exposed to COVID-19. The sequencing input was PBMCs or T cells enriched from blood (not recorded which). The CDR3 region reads CASSPPGGYNSPLHF. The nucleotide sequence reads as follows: TGTGCCAGCTCACCACCAGGGGGTTATAATTCACCCCTCCACTTT.